This T cell receptor beta chain was captured by sequencing in a study of response to subunit inactivated influenza vaccine. CDR1 and CDR2 from the germline V gene are MDHEN and SYDVKM. CDR3 length: 21 residues. Losses at the gene ends were 3 bases for V and 6 bases for J; bases not matched to a gene: 23. MiXCR, applied by TCRdb to the RT-PCR reads, yields one record per CDR3 protein. The data hold about 540,000 distinct CDR3 sequences, with under 30% observed a single time. This sample was also put to use in a study of T cells expressing NK-cell markers. Turning to that study: Synthesis of TCR beta cDNA relied on 5'RACE template switching carrying UMIs. In a handful of donors, dominant clonotypes made up roughly 28.3-65% of CD3+CD56-NKG2C+ cells.

The sample in question was CD4+ T cells sorted from PBMCs, obtained 12 days after vaccination. The V and J genes are TRBV28 and TRBJ1-4, with 9 nucleotides matching TRBD1. The clonotype was recovered from a man aged 45 to 65 who received an inactivated influenza vaccine. The CDR3 spells CASSFLGDIQGARSSHEKLFF. CDR3 bases: TGTGCCAGCAGTTTCCTAGGGGACATACAGGGGGCGAGGAGCTCTCATGAAAAACTGTTTTTT.